The T cell receptor (beta chain) under discussion was sequenced for a study of blood T cells in healthy people across ages (dated by TCRdb to about 2015). Concerning the study at large: In model experiments, roughly one uniquely barcoded TCR beta cDNA molecule per two T cells was captured by template switching. The study measured age-related changes in TCR beta repertoire diversity using deep sequencing normalized with unique cDNA molecular identifiers. Four age groups were formed from the donors: young (average roughly 16 years), middle-aged (just under 40), aged (around 62) and long-lived (less than 85). To avoid experimental bias, donors of different ages were randomly spread across the sequencing lanes. The study analyzed two additional independent replicas of 1 million unique cDNA reads from the same blood draw for two donors, one aged 18 to 30 and one aged 80 or older. Results the study describes overall, beyond this receptor: Compared with the aged group, the long-lived group had more naive CD4+ T cells, fewer expanded clones and increased TCR diversity, a pattern suggesting age selection. Because profiling used bulk unsorted PBMCs, naive and antigen-experienced compartments could not be compared conclusively. Donor CMV infection status was unknown, potentially confounding age-related changes in expanded clonotypes. Estimates of total diversity based on one million sequenced T cells were regarded as lower bounds and as underestimates. As age increased, observed TCR beta diversity per million T cells dropped in a roughly linear way, and a significant reduction was already evident by age about 40. There was a strong correlation between observed TCR beta diversity and the percentage of naive T cells measured by flow cytometry.

Libraries were constructed by 5' RACE. Data came from an Illumina HiSeq 2500. A second roughly 7 to 12 cycle PCR used a sample-barcoded 5' primer and a J-beta primer mix. Each TCR beta cDNA molecule received a unique molecular identifier from a template-switch 5' adaptor carrying 12 random nucleotides. Each sample yielded at least 2.5 million CDR3-containing paired-end reads. All of the RNA was converted into first-strand cDNA using the Mint cDNA synthesis kit, with a TRBC-specific oligonucleotide serving as the primer. Following uracil-DNA glycosylase treatment, a first 18-cycle PCR with universal primers M1SS and BC2_uni_R was performed on all cDNA. The original pipeline was this. For normalization, 1 million high-quality reads were randomly selected from each sample, with every read carrying a distinct molecular identifier. Reads sharing molecular identifiers were discarded rather than binned into consensus sequences. MiTCR, set to a Q25 quality threshold and the strictest error-elimination algorithm, was used for CDR3 identification, clonotype clustering and error correction. A nonparametric unseen species model using Euler transformation provided a lower-bound estimate of total TCR beta diversity. Using fastp trimming at Q25 and MiXCR clonotype assembly, TCRdb reanalyzed the public sequencing data and kept in-frame beta chains. Identical CDR3 proteins give one entry, which carries the most common genes and DNA. TCRdb, rather than the study authors, made the V and J calls. For this sample the table gives roughly 930,000 distinct CDR3 sequences, of which around 48% were detected only once. 13% of the sample is taken by the ten largest.

This clonotype has at least ten counts. The target of this receptor is not known. Qualities for individual bases were not recorded, and no much larger clone is one base off. Via the germline V gene, CDR1 is SGHTA and CDR2 FQGNSA. The CDR3 runs 14 amino acids, cysteine and phenylalanine included. Left in the record is the CDR3 DNA by itself, 42 bases read in frame from the first base. V ends up 4 bases short and J 4 bases short, with an unmatched junction base count of 7. The donors were 40 or so Caucasian individuals from Russia, aged 6 to 90 years, who were systemically healthy. About 9.8 milliliters of peripheral blood were drawn from each donor into EDTA-treated Vacutainer tubes. Ficoll-Paque density-gradient centrifugation was used to isolate PBMCs, with at least 7 million per sample. Trizol reagent was used to extract total RNA from PBMCs, with at least 6 micrograms per sample. For every donor, an aliquot of PBMCs went through flow cytometry to measure the percentages of naive CD45RAhigh/CD27high T cells.

This clonotype originated in a man in his thirties or forties in good health. Input material: blood. The receptor chain draws on TRBV7-2 and TRBJ2-7; 7 bases in between match TRBD1. The CDR3 here reads CASSSTGLGYEQYF. The nucleotide sequence is TGTGCCAGCAGCTCGACAGGGTTGGGTTACGAGCAGTACTTC.